This entry lists 13 T cell receptor beta chains sequenced from one sample in a study of blood T cells in healthy people across ages. Next came a second PCR, run for about 6 to 11 cycles, which used a sample-barcoded 5' primer along with a J-beta primer mix. TCRdb itself ran the 5' RACE reads through MiXCR, one entry per CDR3 protein. The repertoire holds around 800,000 distinct CDR3 sequences, with 40% to 50% as singletons. Sequencing was done on a sample of blood. These receptors originate from a man aged 55 to 70 in good health.

V gene TRBV3-1 combines with J gene TRBJ2-7; D is unclear. CDR1 is LGHDT, CDR2 YNNKEL, per germline (reference sequence). The CDR3 is 13 amino acids. V lost 3 bases, J lost 4 bases, and 10 bases lay in between. The CDR3 DNA is TGTGCCAGCAGCCAGAAGCTTGCTTACGAGCAGTACTTC. It yields the protein CASSQKLAYEQYF.

This clonotype has only a few counts. The rearrangement uses TRBV3-1 and TRBJ1-2; D unclear. V was shortened by 1 base and J by 3 bases, with 9 bases between the two germline ends. The length of the CDR3 is 14 residues. Per germline, CDR1 LGHDT and CDR2 YNNKEL (reference sequence). The CDR3 sequence: CASSQVPDYYGYTF. In DNA, the CDR3 is TGTGCCAGCAGCCAAGTGCCGGATTACTATGGCTACACCTTC.

The rearrangement uses TRBV29-1 and TRBJ1-1; D call uncertain. Germline V gives CDR1 SQVTM, CDR2 ANQGSEA. CDR3 size: 13 residues. With 6 bases removed from V and 1 base from J, the gap between germline ends came to 12 bases. The CDR3 reads CSVGGRTNTEAFF. As DNA, the CDR3 is TGCAGCGTAGGCGGACGGACGAACACTGAAGCTTTCTTT.

This clonotype came up a few times. V is TRBV4-1 and J is TRBJ1-2; tentative D call: TRBD1 (6 bases). The germline V gene has CDR1 MGHRA and CDR2 YSYEKL. This CDR3 is built from 17 residues. The V and J ends lost 2 bases and 1 base respectively, with 17 bases between them. CDR3 sequence (DNA): TGCGCCAGCAGCCAAAACAGCTGGGGACACAATAACTATGGCTACACCTTC. Amino acid sequence: CASSQNSWGHNNYGYTF.

This chain links TRBV6-6 with TRBJ1-2; 7 bases align to TRBD1. Losses at the gene ends were 2 bases for V and 7 bases for J; bases not matched to a gene: 4. Germline loops: CDR1 MNHNY, CDR2 SVGAGI (reference sequence). The CDR3 totals 13 residues. In nucleotides, the CDR3 is TGTGCCAGCAGTTACAGGGGGCCTGCTGGCTACACCTTC. Translating it yields CASSYRGPAGYTF.

This clonotype was counted ten times or more. This chain links TRBV6-2 or TRBV6-3 with TRBJ2-3, with 7 bases identical to TRBD2. Trimming took 4 bases from V and 3 from J; bases not matched to a gene: 7. The germline V gene has CDR1 MNHEY and CDR2 SVGEGT. The CDR3 covers 15 residues. The CDR3, as DNA: TGTGCCAGCAGTTTTAGGACTAGTCGTACAGATACGCAGTATTTT. Residues: CASSFRTSRTDTQYF.

V usage is TRBV5-1 and J usage is TRBJ2-7, with TRBD1 identical over 8 bases. With V trimmed by 2 bases and J by 5 bases, 3 bases remained unmatched. Germline V gives CDR1 SGHRS, CDR2 YFSETQ. The CDR3 spans 13 residues. The CDR3 reads CASSFPDRDEQYF. CDR3 coding DNA: TGCGCCAGCAGCTTCCCGGACAGGGACGAGCAGTACTTC.

This chain uses TRBV5-5 with TRBJ2-2; D might be TRBD1 or TRBD2, each matching 5 bases. Germline lookup yields CDR1 SGHKS and CDR2 YYEKEE (reference sequence). V was trimmed by 6 bases and J by 6 bases, leaving 12 bases between them. The CDR3 is made up of 13 amino acids. The CDR3 DNA reads TGTGCCAGCACGAGGGGTTCGGCCGGGGAGCTGTTTTTT. Amino acid sequence: CASTRGSAGELFF.

This clonotype was recorded a few times. This chain connects TRBV10-3 to TRBJ2-1, with TRBD2 matching 9 bases. With 4 bases clipped from V and 4 bases from J, the junction kept 2 bases outside the gene matches. There are 14 residues in the CDR3. Germline V CDR1 and CDR2: ENHRY, SYGVKD. CDR3 amino acids: CAISGGGAYNEQFF. In DNA form, the CDR3 reads TGTGCCATCAGTGGCGGGGGGGCTTACAATGAGCAGTTCTTC.

This clonotype has more than one count but fewer than ten. V and J are TRBV5-1 and TRBJ1-2; 8 positions match TRBD1. The CDR3 totals 15 residues. V gave up 5 bases and J gave up 7 bases; unmatched junction bases: 13. Germline V CDR1 and CDR2: SGHRS, YFSETQ. The DNA of the CDR3 is TGCGCCAGCAGACCGGGGACAGGAGGCCTGGGTGGCTACACCTTC. Protein: CASRPGTGGLGGYTF. The entire variable domain, with the rest obtained from reference TRBV5-1 and TRBJ1-2, is as follows: KAGVTQTPRYLIKTRGQQVTLSCSPISGHRSVSWYQQTPGQGLQFLFEYFSETQRNKGNFPGRFSGRQFSNSRSEMNVSTLELGDSALYLCASRPGTGGLGGYTFGSGTRLTVV.

The count of this clonotype is one. The CDR3 loop is CAISESGGTNEKLFF. The CDR3 bases are TGTGCCATCAGTGAGTCAGGCGGCACAAATGAAAAACTGTTTTTT. The chain couples TRBV10-3 to TRBJ1-4; D is undetermined. CDR3 length: 15 amino acids. V lost 0 bases to trimming and J lost 5 bases, with 10 bases between them. CDR1 and CDR2 from the germline V gene are ENHRY and SYGVKD.

J is TRBJ2-3 and V is TRBV11-3, with 7 bases lining up with TRBD1. This CDR3 is 15 amino acids long. J gave up 1 base and V 4 bases, and 5 bases lay outside the gene matches. Germline V gene sequence: CDR1 SGHNT, CDR2 YENEEA. The CDR3 loop reads CASSSRQGRTDTQYF. The DNA for the CDR3 is TGTGCCAGCAGCTCCCGACAGGGACGCACAGATACGCAGTATTTT. Looking up the rest from reference TRBV11-3 and TRBJ2-3 gives the full variable domain: EAGVVQSPRYKIIEKKQPVAFWCNPISGHNTLYWYLQNLGQGPELLIRYENEEAVDDSQLPKDRFSAERLKGVDSTLKIQPAELGDSAVYLCASSSRQGRTDTQYFGPGTRLTVL.

This clonotype was seen more than once but under ten times. The gene calls are TRBV5-5 and TRBJ2-4; TRBD1 matches 7 bases. The last part of the DNA fits TRBJ2-7 better; the J call may be wrong. Germline V lookup: CDR1 SGHKS, CDR2 YYEKEE (reference sequence). This CDR3 spans 14 amino acids. CDR3 residues: CASSFAAGGYEQYF. CDR3 sequence (DNA): TGTGCCAGCAGCTTCGCGGCAGGGGGCTACGAGCAGTACTTC.